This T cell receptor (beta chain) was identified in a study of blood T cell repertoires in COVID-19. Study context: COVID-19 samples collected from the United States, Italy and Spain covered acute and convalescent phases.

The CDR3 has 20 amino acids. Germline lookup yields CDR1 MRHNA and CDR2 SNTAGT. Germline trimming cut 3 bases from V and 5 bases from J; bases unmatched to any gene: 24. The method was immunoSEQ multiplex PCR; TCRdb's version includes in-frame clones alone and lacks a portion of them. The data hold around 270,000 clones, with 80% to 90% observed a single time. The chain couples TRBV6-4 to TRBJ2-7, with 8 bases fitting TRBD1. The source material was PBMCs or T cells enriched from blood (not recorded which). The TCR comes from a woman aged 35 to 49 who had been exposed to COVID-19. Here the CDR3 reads CASSEDEEWTGFWGEDEQYV. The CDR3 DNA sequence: TGTGCCAGCAGTGAAGACGAGGAGTGGACAGGGTTTTGGGGCGAGGACGAGCAGTACGTC.